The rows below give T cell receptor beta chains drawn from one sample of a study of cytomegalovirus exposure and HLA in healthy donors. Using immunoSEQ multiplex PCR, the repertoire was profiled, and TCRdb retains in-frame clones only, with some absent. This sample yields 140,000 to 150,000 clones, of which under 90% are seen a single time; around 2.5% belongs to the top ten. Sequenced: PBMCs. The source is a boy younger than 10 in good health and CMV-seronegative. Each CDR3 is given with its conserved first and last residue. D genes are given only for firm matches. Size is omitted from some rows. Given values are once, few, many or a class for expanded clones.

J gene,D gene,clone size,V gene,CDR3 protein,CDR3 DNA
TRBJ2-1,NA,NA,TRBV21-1,CASSKGSGSVYNEQFF,TGTGCCAGCAGCAAAGGCAGCGGGAGTGTCTACAATGAGCAGTTCTTC
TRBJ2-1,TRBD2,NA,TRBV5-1,CASSTSGAYYEEQFF,TGCGCCAGCAGTACTAGCGGGGCCTATTACGAAGAGCAGTTCTTC
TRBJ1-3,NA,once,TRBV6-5,CASCRGPSSGNTIYF,TGTGCCAGCTGTCGAGGGCCGAGCTCTGGAAACACCATATATTTT
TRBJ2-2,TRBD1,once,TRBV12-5,CASGLGTGGTTGELFF,TGTGCTAGTGGTTTGGGGACAGGGGGCACCACCGGGGAGCTGTTTTTT
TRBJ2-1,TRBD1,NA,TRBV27,CASSFGWGQGFYNEQFF,TGTGCCAGCAGTTTCGGTTGGGGACAGGGATTCTACAATGAGCAGTTCTTC
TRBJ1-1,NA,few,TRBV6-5,CASSYASGGTEAFF,TGTGCCAGCAGTTACGCTTCGGGTGGCACTGAAGCTTTCTTT
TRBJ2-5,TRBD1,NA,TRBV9,CASSFGTEETQYF,TGTGCCAGCAGCTTCGGGACAGAAGAGACCCAGTACTTC
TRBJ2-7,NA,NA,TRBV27,CASGGNEQYF,TGTGCCAGCGGCGGAAACGAGCAGTACTTC
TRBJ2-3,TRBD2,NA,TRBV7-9,CASSLASGRIPSTDTQYF,TGTGCCAGCAGCTTGGCTAGCGGGAGGATTCCTAGCACAGATACGCAGTATTTT
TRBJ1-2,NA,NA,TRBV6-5,CASSPSYFYGYTF,TGTGCCAGCAGTCCCTCCTATTTCTATGGCTACACCTTC
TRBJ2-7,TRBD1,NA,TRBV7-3,CASSLGQGAYEQYF,TGTGCCAGCAGCTTAGGACAGGGGGCATACGAGCAGTACTTC
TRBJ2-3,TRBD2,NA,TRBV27,CASRFSGSSTDTQYF,TGTGCCAGCAGATTTAGCGGGTCCAGCACAGATACGCAGTATTTT
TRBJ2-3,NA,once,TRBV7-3,CASSLIGGSTDTQYF,TGTGCCAGCAGCTTAATCGGCGGGAGCACAGATACGCAGTATTTT
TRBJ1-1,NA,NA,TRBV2,CASRDPGHTEAFF,TGTGCCAGCAGGGACCCAGGGCACACTGAAGCTTTCTTT
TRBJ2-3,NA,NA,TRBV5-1,CASSLDRVADTQYF,TGCGCCAGCAGCTTGGACAGGGTGGCAGATACGCAGTATTTT
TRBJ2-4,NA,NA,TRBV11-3,CASSSLMGGLINWAKNIQYF,TGTGCCAGCAGCTCCTTGATGGGGGGGCTGATTAATTGGGCCAAAAACATTCAGTACTTC
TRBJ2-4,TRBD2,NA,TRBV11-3,CASSKGLDIQYF,TGTGCCAGCTCAAAGGGACTAGACATTCAGTACTTC
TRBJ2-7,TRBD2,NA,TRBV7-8,CASSFRTSGNTYEQYF,TGTGCCAGCAGCTTCCGAACCAGCGGGAACACCTACGAGCAGTACTTC
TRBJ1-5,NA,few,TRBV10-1,CASNVREGPSNQPQHF,TGCGCCAGCAACGTCAGGGAGGGGCCGAGCAATCAGCCCCAGCATTTT
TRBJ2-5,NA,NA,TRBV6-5,CASSQTDQETQYF,TGTGCCAGCAGCCAGACAGATCAAGAGACCCAGTACTTC
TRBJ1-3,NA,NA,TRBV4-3,CASSQDLSLGATFRNTIYF,TGCGCCAGCAGCCAAGACCTATCACTGGGGGCAACTTTTCGAAACACCATATATTTT
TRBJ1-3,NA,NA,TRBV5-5,CASSFQGPGGNTIYF,TGTGCCAGCAGCTTTCAGGGCCCCGGAGGAAACACCATATATTTT
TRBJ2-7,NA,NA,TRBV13,CASTDMTTGSSKYEQYF,TGTGCCAGCACCGACATGACGACAGGTAGCTCCAAATACGAGCAGTACTTC
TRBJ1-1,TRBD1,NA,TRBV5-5,CASSLTGMPEAFF,TGTGCCAGCAGCCTGACAGGGATGCCTGAAGCTTTCTTT
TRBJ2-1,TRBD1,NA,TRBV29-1,CSVESGTGMVVGFSEQFF,TGCAGCGTTGAAAGTGGGACAGGGATGGTCGTTGGGTTTAGTGAGCAGTTCTTC
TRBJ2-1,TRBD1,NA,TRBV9,CASSTSDRDFYNEQFF,TGTGCCAGCAGCACCTCCGACAGGGATTTTTACAATGAGCAGTTCTTC
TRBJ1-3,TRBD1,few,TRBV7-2,CASSGQGFSGNTIYF,TGTGCCAGCAGCGGACAGGGGTTCTCTGGAAACACCATATATTTT
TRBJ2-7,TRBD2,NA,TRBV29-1,CSVGREAYEQYF,TGCAGCGTTGGGCGGGAGGCGTACGAGCAGTACTTC
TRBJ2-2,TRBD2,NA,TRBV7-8,CASSDPGGGATGELFF,TGTGCCAGCAGCGACCCTGGCGGGGGGGCGACCGGGGAGCTGTTTTTT
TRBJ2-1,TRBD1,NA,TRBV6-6,CASRFTQGNEQFF,TGTGCCAGCAGATTTACACAGGGGAATGAGCAGTTCTTC
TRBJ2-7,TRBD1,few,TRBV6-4,CTKKTGHFYEQYF,TGTACCAAAAAGACAGGGCATTTCTACGAGCAGTACTTC
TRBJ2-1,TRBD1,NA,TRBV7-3,CASSLSGGNEQFF,TGTGCCAGCAGCTTGTCAGGGGGTAATGAGCAGTTCTTC
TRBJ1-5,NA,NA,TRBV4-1,CASSQDSINQPQHF,TGCGCCAGCAGCCAAGACAGTATCAATCAGCCCCAGCATTTT
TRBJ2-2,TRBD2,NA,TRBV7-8,CASSLVLAGVVVGELFF,TGTGCCAGCAGCTTAGTTCTAGCGGGGGTTGTGGTCGGGGAGCTGTTTTTT
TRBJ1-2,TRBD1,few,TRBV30,CAWSAGGFRVYGYTF,TGTGCCTGGAGCGCAGGGGGTTTCCGTGTCTATGGCTACACCTTC
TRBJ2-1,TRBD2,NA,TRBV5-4,CASSASGRVLNEQFF,TGTGCCAGCAGCGCCAGCGGGAGAGTTCTCAATGAGCAGTTCTTC
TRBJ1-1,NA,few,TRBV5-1,CASFERPGTEAFF,TGCGCCAGCTTCGAACGGCCGGGCACTGAAGCTTTCTTT
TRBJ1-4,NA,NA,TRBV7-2,CASSWGVTNEKLFF,TGTGCCAGCAGCTGGGGGGTGACTAATGAAAAACTGTTTTTT
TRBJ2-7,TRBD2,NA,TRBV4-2,CASSQVVSGSDEQYF,TGTGCCAGCAGCCAAGTCGTAAGCGGGAGCGACGAGCAGTACTTC
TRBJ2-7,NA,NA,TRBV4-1,CASSPIGTKEQYF,TGCGCCAGCAGCCCCATCGGTACGAAAGAGCAGTACTTC
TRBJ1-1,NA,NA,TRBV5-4,CASSPTPAQGRDTEAFF,TGTGCCAGCAGCCCTACCCCGGCACAGGGTAGGGACACTGAAGCTTTCTTT
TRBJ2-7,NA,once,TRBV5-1,CASSRQGYEQYF,TGCGCCAGCAGCCGCCAGGGGTACGAGCAGTACTTC
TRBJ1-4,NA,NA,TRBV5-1,CASSTAHREGEKLFF,TGCGCCAGCAGCACGGCCCACAGAGAAGGCGAAAAACTGTTTTTT
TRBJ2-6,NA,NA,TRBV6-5,CASSYLTGANVLTF,TGTGCCAGCAGTTATCTTACTGGGGCCAACGTCCTGACTTTC
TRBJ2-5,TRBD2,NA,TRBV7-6,CASSLAASGSVWETQYF,TGTGCCAGCAGCTTAGCGGCTAGCGGGAGTGTCTGGGAGACCCAGTACTTC
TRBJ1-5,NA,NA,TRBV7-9,CASSLERETNQPQHF,TGTGCCAGCAGCTTAGAACGGGAAACCAATCAGCCCCAGCATTTT
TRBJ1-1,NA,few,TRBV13,CASSLDPAGGENTEAFF,TGTGCCAGCAGCTTAGACCCGGCGGGGGGGGAGAACACTGAAGCTTTCTTT
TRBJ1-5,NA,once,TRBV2,CASSLEQVSNQPQHF,TGTGCCAGCAGTCTTGAACAGGTTAGCAATCAGCCCCAGCATTTT